The 12 T cell receptor beta chains below were found in one sample sequenced in a study of blood T cell repertoires in COVID-19. Sequencing used immunoSEQ multiplex PCR; TCRdb keeps in-frame clones, though not all of them. The table includes roughly 72,000 clones, over 80% detected once. Sequenced material: peripheral blood. The source of these receptors is a woman older than 75 with acute or convalescent COVID-19.

The rearrangement joins TRBV7-7 to TRBJ2-3; 7 bases align to TRBD2. The CDR3 is 18 residues long. Trimming cost V 5 bases and J 3 bases; bases outside gene matches: 17. The V gene's germline CDR1 is SSHAT and CDR2 FNYEAQ (reference sequence). The CDR3 reads CASSLGLPQRRVTDTQYF. The CDR3 DNA reads as TGTGCCAGCAGCCTGGGACTACCCCAGCGCAGGGTGACAGATACGCAGTATTTT.

This clone turned up a few times. V and J are TRBV10-1 and TRBJ2-5; tentative D call: TRBD2 (5 bases). CDR3 size: 12 residues. The V gene lost 8 bases and the J gene lost 2 bases, with 9 bases spanning the gap. Per the germline V gene, CDR1 is WNHNN and CDR2 is SYGVQD (reference sequence). CDR3 sequence reads: CASEGVQETQYF. DNA of the CDR3: TGCGCCAGCGAGGGAGTACAAGAGACCCAGTACTTC.

The chain combines TRBV11-2 with TRBJ2-3; tentative D call: TRBD2 (5 bases). The V gene's germline CDR1 is SGHAT and CDR2 FQNNGV. This CDR3 has 14 residues. Trimming took off 6 bases at V and 2 bases at J, with 12 bases between the two ends. This CDR3 reads CASRFTRFTDTQYF. The CDR3 DNA is TGTGCCAGCAGGTTTACTAGGTTCACAGATACGCAGTATTTT.

The genes are TRBV6-5 and TRBJ1-5, with D tentatively TRBD1 (6 bases). V was pared by 5 bases and J by 5 bases, with 16 bases between. The CDR3 runs 15 residues. Per the germline V gene, CDR1 is MNHEY and CDR2 is SVGAGI. The CDR3 region is CASSRAGGGDQPQHF. CDR3 bases: TGTGCCAGCAGTAGGGCGGGGGGCGGCGATCAGCCCCAGCATTTT.

This chain joins TRBV3-1 (or the pseudogene TRBV3-2) and TRBJ2-5; no clear D gene. The V end was cut by 0 bases, the J end by 6 bases, with 14 bases between. Per the germline V gene, CDR1 is LGHDT and CDR2 is YNNKEL (reference sequence). CDR3 length equals 15 residues. The CDR3 here is CASSQDWRSWQTQYF. The CDR3 DNA sequence: TGTGCCAGCAGCCAAGACTGGCGGAGTTGGCAGACCCAGTACTTC.

The genes are TRBV27 and TRBJ1-5; a weak D match, TRBD1 (5 bases). This CDR3 region has 15 residues. In germline, CDR1 is MNHEY, CDR2 SMNVEV (reference sequence). V was trimmed by 3 bases and J by 2 bases, leaving 11 bases between them. CDR3 DNA: TGTGCCAGCAGTTTGGGGCTGGGCGGCAATCAGCCCCAGCATTTT. Translation: CASSLGLGGNQPQHF.

The CDR3 region is CASSLYSTVVSNQPQHF. The CDR3 coding sequence is TGTGCCAGCAGCTTATACTCCACAGTGGTGAGCAATCAGCCCCAGCATTTT. The rearrangement uses TRBV7-6 and TRBJ1-5; D unclear. Germline CDR1 and CDR2: SGHVS and FNYEAQ. This CDR3 has 17 amino acids. V gave up 2 bases and J gave up 1 base, with 15 bases separating them. Filled out from reference TRBV7-6 and TRBJ1-5, the complete variable domain reads GAGVSQSPRYKVTKRGQDVALRCDPISGHVSLYWYRQALGQGPEFLTYFNYEAQQDKSGLPNDRFSAERPEGSISTLTIQRTEQRDSAMYRCASSLYSTVVSNQPQHFGDGTRLSIL.

The chain carries TRBV5-4 and TRBJ2-3; 7 bases are a match to TRBD2. The CDR3 has 16 amino acids. CDR1 and CDR2 from the germline V gene are SGHNT and YYREEE (reference sequence). After removal of 6 bases from V and 6 bases from J, the junction contained 16 bases not matched to a gene. The CDR3 sequence: CASTWNGRGGPDTQYF. As DNA, the CDR3 is TGTGCCAGCACCTGGAACGGGCGGGGAGGGCCGGATACGCAGTATTTT.

CDR3 residues: CASSEIVGDGRGYTF. The CDR3 bases are TGTGCCAGCAGTGAAATTGTAGGGGATGGTCGAGGCTACACCTTC. J is TRBJ1-2 and V is TRBV6-1; TRBD1 is a possible D gene (5 bases). This CDR3 spans 15 amino acids. In germline, CDR1 is MNHNS, CDR2 SASEGT. V lost 2 bases to trimming and J lost 8 bases, with 18 bases between them.

The chain has TRBV4-3 and TRBJ1-2; D unresolved. The CDR3 runs 17 residues. The germline V gene has CDR1 LGHNA and CDR2 YSLEER. The V end was cut by 3 bases, the J end by 4 bases, with 21 bases between. The CDR3 is CASSQAHAPLVRYGYTF. The CDR3 coding sequence is TGCGCCAGCAGCCAGGCCCACGCCCCTTTGGTCCGCTATGGCTACACCTTC.

The V and J genes are TRBV20-1 and TRBJ2-1, with a possible D match to TRBD2 (5 bases). CDR1 is DFQATT and CDR2 is SNEGSKA in the germline V gene (reference sequence). The CDR3 extends over 11 amino acids. V was pared by 6 bases and J by 9 bases, with 12 bases between. The CDR3 bases are TGCAGTGCGAGTAGCGTGGGTGAGCAGTTCTTC. Its translation is CSASSVGEQFF.

The gene calls are TRBV28 and TRBJ2-1, with 10 bases lining up with TRBD1. Looked up from germline, CDR1 is MDHEN and CDR2 is SYDVKM. The CDR3 totals 16 residues. J was trimmed by 8 bases and V by 4 bases; bases with no gene match: 11. CDR3 sequence reads: CASSSGTGERIYEQFF. For the CDR3, the DNA is TGTGCCAGCAGTTCCGGGACAGGGGAAAGGATCTATGAGCAGTTCTTC.